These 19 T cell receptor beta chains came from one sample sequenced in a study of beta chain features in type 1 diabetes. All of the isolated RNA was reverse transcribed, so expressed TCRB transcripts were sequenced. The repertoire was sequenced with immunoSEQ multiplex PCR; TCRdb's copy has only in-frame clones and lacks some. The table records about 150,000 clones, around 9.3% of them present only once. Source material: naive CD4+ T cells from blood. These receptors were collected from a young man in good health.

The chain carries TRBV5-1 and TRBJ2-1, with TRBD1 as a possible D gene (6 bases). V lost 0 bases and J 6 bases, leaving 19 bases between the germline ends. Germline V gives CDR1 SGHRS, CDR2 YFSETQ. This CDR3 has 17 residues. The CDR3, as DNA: TGCGCCAGCAGCTTGGAGCGCGGACAGTTGGGAGTCAATGAGCAGTTCTTC. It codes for CASSLERGQLGVNEQFF.

The CDR3 spells CASTPFERATYNEQFF. The CDR3 nucleotides are TGTGCCAGCACTCCATTTGAGCGGGCGACCTACAATGAGCAGTTCTTC. The chain uses TRBV21-1 and TRBJ2-1; the D call TRBD2 from the table was never checked on the DNA. TRBV21-1 is reported as a pseudogene. The CDR3 contains 16 residues.

CDR3: CASSIGTVSGYTF. The CDR3 DNA reads TGTGCCAGCAGCATAGGGACTGTGAGTGGCTACACCTTC. The V call is TRBV7-8, the J call TRBJ1-2; D perhaps matches TRBD1 (5 bases). Germline CDR1 and CDR2: SGHVS and FQNEAQ. V was clipped by 5 bases and J by 7 bases, with 14 bases between them. The CDR3 totals 13 residues.

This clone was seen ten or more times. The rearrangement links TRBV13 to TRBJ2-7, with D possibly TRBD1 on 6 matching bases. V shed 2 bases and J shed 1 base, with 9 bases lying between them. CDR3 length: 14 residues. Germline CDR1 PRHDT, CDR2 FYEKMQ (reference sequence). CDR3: CASSLTGKSYEQYF. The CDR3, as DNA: TGTGCCAGCAGCTTAACAGGGAAGTCCTACGAGCAGTACTTC. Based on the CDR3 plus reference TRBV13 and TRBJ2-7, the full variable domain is AAGVIQSPRHLIKEKRETATLKCYPIPRHDTVYWYQQGPGQDPQFLISFYEKMQSDKGSIPDRFSAQQFSDYHSELNMSSLELGDSALYFCASSLTGKSYEQYFGPGTRLTVT.

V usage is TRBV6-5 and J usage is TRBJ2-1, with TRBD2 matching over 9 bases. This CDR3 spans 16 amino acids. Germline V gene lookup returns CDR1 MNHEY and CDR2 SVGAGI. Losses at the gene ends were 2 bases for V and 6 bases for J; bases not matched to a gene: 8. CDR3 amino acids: CASSYPTGTSLNEQFF. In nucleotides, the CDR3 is TGTGCCAGCAGTTACCCGACCGGGACTAGCCTCAATGAGCAGTTCTTC.

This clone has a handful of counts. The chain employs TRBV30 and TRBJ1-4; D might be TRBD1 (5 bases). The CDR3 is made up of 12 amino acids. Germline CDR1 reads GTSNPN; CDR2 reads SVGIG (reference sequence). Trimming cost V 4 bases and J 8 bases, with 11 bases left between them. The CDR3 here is CAWNTGREKLFF. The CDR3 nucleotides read TGTGCCTGGAATACAGGTCGGGAAAAACTGTTTTTT.

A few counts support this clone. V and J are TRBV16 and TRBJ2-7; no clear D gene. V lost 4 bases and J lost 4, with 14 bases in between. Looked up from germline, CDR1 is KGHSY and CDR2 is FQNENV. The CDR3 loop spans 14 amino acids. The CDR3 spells CASSREAADYEQYF. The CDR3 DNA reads TGTGCCAGCAGCCGCGAGGCGGCGGATTACGAGCAGTACTTC.

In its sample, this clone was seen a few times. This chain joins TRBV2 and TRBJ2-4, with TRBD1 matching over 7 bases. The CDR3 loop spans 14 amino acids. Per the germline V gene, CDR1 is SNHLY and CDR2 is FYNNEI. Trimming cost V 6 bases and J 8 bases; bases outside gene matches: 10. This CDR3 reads CASSADRVRDIQYF. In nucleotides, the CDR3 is TGTGCCAGCAGCGCCGACAGGGTGAGGGACATTCAGTACTTC.

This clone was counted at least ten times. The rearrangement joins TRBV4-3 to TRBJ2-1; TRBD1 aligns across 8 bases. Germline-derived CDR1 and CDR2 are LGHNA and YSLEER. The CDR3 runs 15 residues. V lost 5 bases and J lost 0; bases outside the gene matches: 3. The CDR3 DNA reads TGCGCCAGCAGCAAGGACAGGGACTCCTACAATGAGCAGTTCTTC. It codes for CASSKDRDSYNEQFF.

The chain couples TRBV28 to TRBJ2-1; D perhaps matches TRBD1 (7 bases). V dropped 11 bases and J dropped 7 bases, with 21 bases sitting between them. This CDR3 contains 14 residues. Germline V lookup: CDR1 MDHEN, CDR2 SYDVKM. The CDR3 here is CAGRRQGEWNEQFF. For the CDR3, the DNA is TGTGCCGGGAGGCGACAGGGTGAATGGAATGAGCAGTTCTTC.

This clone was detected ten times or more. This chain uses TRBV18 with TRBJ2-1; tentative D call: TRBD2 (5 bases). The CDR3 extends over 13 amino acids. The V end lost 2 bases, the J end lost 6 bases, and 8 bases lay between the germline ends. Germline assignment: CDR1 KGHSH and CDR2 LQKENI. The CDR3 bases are TGTGCCAGCTCACCAGGACTGACCAATGAGCAGTTCTTC. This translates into CASSPGLTNEQFF. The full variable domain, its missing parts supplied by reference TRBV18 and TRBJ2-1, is NAGVMQNPRHLVRRRGQEARLRCSPMKGHSHVYWYRQLPEEGLKFMVYLQKENIIDESGMPKERFSAEFPKEGPSILRIQQVVRGDSAAYFCASSPGLTNEQFFGPGTRLTVL.

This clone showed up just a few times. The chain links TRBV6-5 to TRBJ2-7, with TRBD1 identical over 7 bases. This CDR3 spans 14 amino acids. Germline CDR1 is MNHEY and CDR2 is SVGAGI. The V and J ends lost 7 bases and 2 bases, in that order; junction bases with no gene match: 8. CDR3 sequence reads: CASTDPGQTYEQYF. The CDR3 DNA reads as TGTGCCAGCACAGACCCGGGACAGACCTACGAGCAGTACTTC.

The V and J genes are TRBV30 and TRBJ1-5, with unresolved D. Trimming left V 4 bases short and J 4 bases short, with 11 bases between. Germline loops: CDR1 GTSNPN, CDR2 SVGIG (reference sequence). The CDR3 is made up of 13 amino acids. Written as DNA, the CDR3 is TGTGCCTGGACGTACGGAGAAAATCAGCCCCAGCATTTT. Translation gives CAWTYGENQPQHF.

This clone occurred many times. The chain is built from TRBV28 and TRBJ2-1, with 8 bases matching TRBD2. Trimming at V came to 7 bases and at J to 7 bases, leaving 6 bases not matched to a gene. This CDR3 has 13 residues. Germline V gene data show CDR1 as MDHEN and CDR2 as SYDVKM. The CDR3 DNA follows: TGTGCCAGCACCTCGGGGGGGCTGAATGAGCAGTTCTTC. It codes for CASTSGGLNEQFF. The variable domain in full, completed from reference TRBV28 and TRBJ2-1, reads DVKVTQSSRYLVKRTGEKVFLECVQDMDHENMFWYRQDPGLGLRLIYFSYDVKMKEKGDIPEGYSVSREKKERFSLILESASTNQTSMYLCASTSGGLNEQFFGPGTRLTVL.

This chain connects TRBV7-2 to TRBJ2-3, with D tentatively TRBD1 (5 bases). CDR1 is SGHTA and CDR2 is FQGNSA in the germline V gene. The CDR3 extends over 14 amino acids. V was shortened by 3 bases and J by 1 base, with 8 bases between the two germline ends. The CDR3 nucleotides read TGTGCCAGCAGCTTCGTCAGGGGCACAGATACGCAGTATTTT. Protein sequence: CASSFVRGTDTQYF.

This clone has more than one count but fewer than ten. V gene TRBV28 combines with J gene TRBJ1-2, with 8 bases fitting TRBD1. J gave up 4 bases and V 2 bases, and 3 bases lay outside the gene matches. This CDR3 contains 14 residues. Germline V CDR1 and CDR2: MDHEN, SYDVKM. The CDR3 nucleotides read TGTGCCAGCAGTTTAGGGACAGGACCCTATGGCTACACCTTC. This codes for CASSLGTGPYGYTF.

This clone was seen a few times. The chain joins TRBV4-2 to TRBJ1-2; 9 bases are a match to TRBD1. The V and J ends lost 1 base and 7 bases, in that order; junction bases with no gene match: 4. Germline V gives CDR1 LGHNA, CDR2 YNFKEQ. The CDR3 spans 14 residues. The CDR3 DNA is TGTGCCAGCAGCCAAGGGACAGGGGAGGGTGGCTACACCTTC. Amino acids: CASSQGTGEGGYTF.

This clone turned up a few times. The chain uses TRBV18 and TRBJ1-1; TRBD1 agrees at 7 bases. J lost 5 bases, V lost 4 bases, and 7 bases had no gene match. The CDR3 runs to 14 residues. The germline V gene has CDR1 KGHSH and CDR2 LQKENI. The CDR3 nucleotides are TGTGCCAGCTCACAGTTCGACAGGGATACTGAAGCTTTCTTT. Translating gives CASSQFDRDTEAFF.

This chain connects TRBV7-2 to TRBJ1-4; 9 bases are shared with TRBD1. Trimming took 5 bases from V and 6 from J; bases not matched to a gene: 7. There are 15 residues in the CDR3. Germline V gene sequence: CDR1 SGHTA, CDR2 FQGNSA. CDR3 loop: CASSTYRGRDEKLFF. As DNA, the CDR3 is TGTGCCAGCAGCACCTACAGGGGGCGGGATGAAAAACTGTTTTTT.